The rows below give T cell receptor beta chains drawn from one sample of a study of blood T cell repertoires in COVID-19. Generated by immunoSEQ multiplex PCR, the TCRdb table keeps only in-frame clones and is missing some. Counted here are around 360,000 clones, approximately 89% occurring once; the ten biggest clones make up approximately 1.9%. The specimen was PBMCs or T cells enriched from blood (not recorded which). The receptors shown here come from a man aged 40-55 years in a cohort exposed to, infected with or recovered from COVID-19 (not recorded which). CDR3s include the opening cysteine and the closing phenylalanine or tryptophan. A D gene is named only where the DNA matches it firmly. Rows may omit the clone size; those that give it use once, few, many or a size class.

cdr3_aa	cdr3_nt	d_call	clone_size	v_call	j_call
CASSFTGNLEAFF	TGTGCCAGCAGTTTCACAGGGAACCTTGAAGCTTTCTTT	.	.	TRBV12-3/TRBV12-4	TRBJ1-1
CASSYSYRGDYEQYF	TGTGCCAGCAGTTACTCGTACAGGGGAGACTACGAGCAGTACTTC	TRBD1	once	TRBV6-5	TRBJ2-7
CASSHASGRAQETQYF	TGTGCCAGCAGCCATGCGAGCGGGAGGGCCCAAGAGACCCAGTACTTC	TRBD2	.	TRBV14	TRBJ2-5
CAGSGGYYGYTF	TGTGCCGGCTCGGGGGGGTACTATGGCTACACCTTC	.	few	TRBV2	TRBJ1-2
CASSYSRFRLQETQYF	TGTGCCAGCAGTTACTCGAGGTTCCGGTTACAAGAGACCCAGTACTTC	.	.	TRBV6-5	TRBJ2-5
CASRPGTGNNQPQHF	TGTGCCAGCAGGCCCGGGACAGGGAACAATCAGCCCCAGCATTTT	TRBD1	.	TRBV6-5	TRBJ1-5
CASSGGDYNEQFF	TGTGCCAGCAGCGGGGGGGATTACAATGAGCAGTTCTTC	TRBD2	.	TRBV7-9	TRBJ2-1
CASSRSGAKNEKLFF	TGTGCCAGCAGTCGGTCAGGGGCAAAAAATGAAAAACTGTTTTTT	.	.	TRBV6-5	TRBJ1-4
CASSAGTGRRDQPQHF	TGTGCCAGCAGTGCCGGGACAGGGCGCCGGGATCAGCCCCAGCATTTT	TRBD1	few	TRBV27	TRBJ1-5
CASSTASGSSYEQYF	TGTGCCAGTAGTACAGCTAGCGGGAGTTCCTACGAGCAGTACTTC	TRBD2	.	TRBV19	TRBJ2-7